This T cell receptor beta chain was obtained from a study of blood T cells in healthy people across ages. Sample-barcoded 5' priming and a J-beta primer mix drove a second PCR of about 6 to 12 cycles. TCRdb reanalysed the 5' RACE reads using MiXCR and keeps one entry per CDR3 protein. The repertoire has about 830,000 distinct CDR3 sequences, 62% of them found once; the top ten carry approximately 30%. Samples each yielded at least 6 micrograms of total RNA. Comment on this clonotype: The antigen is unknown.

Study-level results: Donors of long life had a larger count of naive CD4+ cells and greater diversity than aged donors.

Germline-derived CDR1 and CDR2 are LNHNV and YYDKDF (reference sequence). Trimming removed 5 bases at V and 0 bases at J, with 11 bases between. This CDR3 is 15 amino acids long. This receptor was identified in a man between 25 and 39 years old in good health. V usage is TRBV15 and J usage is TRBJ1-5; D gene ambiguous. The sample consisted of blood. The CDR3 reads CATSLQRNSNQPQHF. Here the CDR3 DNA reads TGTGCCACCAGCCTCCAACGAAATAGCAATCAGCCCCAGCATTTT.